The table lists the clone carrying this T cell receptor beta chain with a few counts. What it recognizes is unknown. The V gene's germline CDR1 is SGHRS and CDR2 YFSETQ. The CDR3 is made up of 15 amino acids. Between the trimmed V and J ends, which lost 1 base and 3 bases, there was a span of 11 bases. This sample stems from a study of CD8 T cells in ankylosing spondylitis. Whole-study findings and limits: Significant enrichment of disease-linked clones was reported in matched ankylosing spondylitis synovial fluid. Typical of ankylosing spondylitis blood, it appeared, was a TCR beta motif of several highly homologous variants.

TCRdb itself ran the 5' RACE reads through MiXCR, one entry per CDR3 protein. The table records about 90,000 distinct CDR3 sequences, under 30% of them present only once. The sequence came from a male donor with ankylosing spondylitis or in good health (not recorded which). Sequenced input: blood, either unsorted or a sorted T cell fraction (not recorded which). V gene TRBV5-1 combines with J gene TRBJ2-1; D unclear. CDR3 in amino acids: CASSLLGAHYNEQFF. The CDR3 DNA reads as TGCGCCAGCAGCTTGCTGGGTGCCCACTACAATGAGCAGTTCTTC.